The present T cell receptor (beta chain) was sequenced within a study of cytotoxic CD8 clonotypes in ibrutinib-treated CLL. Study-wide context: In all, around 10 patients were relapsed/refractory, fewer than 16 were treatment-naive and 17 to 18 were IGHV unmutated. Partial response was seen in around 25 patients and complete response in 2; after median roughly 66 months, around 15 stayed remitted, approximately twelve progressed. Study observations and caveats: Clonality (at baseline) was higher than in age-matched healthy donors and tracked circulating CD8+ T-cell counts.

Turning to this clone: Antigen: not known.

V dropped 6 bases and J dropped 5 bases, with 16 bases sitting between them. Germline assignment: CDR1 SNHLY and CDR2 FYNNEI. The CDR3 runs 14 residues. The repertoire was sequenced with immunoSEQ multiplex PCR; TCRdb's copy has only in-frame clones and lacks some. Altogether 25,000 to 35,000 clones are present, 62% being singletons, with the ten largest covering 14%. The chain combines TRBV2 with TRBJ2-5, with D possibly called TRBD1 or TRBD2 (5 bases each). The sample in question was PBMCs, obtained before ibrutinib treatment. This TCR derives from a human donor with chronic lymphocytic leukemia. The CDR3 bases are TGTGCCAGCAGCCCGGGACCCATAGGGGAGACCCAGTACTTC. Encoded protein: CASSPGPIGETQYF.